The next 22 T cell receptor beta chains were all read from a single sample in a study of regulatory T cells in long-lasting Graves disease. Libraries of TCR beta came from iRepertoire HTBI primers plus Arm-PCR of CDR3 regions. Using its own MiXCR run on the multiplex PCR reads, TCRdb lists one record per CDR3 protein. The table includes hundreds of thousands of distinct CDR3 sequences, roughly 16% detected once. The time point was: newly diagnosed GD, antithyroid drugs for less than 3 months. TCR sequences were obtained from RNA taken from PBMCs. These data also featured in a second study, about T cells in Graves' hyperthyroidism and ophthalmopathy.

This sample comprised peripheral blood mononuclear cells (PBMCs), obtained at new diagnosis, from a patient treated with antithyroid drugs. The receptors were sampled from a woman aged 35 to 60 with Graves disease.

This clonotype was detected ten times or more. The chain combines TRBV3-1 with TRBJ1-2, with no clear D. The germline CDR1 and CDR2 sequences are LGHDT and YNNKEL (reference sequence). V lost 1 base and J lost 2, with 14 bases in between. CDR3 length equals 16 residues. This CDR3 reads CASSQVKGSFNYGYTF. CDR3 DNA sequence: TGTGCCAGCAGCCAAGTTAAGGGCAGCTTCAACTATGGCTACACCTTC.

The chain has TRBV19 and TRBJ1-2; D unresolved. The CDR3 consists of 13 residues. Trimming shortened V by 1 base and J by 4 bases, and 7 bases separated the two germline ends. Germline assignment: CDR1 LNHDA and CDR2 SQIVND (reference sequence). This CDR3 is CASSIGTVYGYTF. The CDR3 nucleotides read TGTGCCAGTAGTATAGGTACAGTCTATGGCTACACCTTC.

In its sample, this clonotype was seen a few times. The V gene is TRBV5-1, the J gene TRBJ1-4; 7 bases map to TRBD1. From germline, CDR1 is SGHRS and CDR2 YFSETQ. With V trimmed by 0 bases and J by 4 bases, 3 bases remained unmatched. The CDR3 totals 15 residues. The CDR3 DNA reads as TGCGCCAGCAGCTTGGAGACAGGGATTAATGAAAAACTGTTTTTT. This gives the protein CASSLETGINEKLFF. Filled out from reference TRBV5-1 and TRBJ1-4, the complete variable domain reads KAGVTQTPRYLIKTRGQQVTLSCSPISGHRSVSWYQQTPGQGLQFLFEYFSETQRNKGNFPGRFSGRQFSNSRSEMNVSTLELGDSALYLCASSLETGINEKLFFGSGTQLSVL.

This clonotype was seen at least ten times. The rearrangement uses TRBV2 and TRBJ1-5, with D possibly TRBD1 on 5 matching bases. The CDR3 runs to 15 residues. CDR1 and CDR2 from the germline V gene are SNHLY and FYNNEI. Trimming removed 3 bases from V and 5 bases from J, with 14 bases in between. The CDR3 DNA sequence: TGTGCCAGCAGTGACGCGGTGGGGGAATATCAGCCCCAGCATTTT. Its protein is CASSDAVGEYQPQHF.

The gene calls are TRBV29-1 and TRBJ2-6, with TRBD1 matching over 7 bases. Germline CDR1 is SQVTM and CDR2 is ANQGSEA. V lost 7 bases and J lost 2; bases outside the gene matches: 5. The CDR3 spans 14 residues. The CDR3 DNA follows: TGCAGCGCCAAGGGGACAGCTGGGGCCAACGTCCTGACTTTC. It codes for CSAKGTAGANVLTF.

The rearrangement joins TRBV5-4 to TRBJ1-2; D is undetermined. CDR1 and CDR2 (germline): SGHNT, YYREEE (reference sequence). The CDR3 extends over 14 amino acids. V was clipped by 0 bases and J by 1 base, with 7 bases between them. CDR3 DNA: TGTGCCAGCAGCTTGGAGGCGGTTAACTATGGCTACACCTTC. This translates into CASSLEAVNYGYTF.

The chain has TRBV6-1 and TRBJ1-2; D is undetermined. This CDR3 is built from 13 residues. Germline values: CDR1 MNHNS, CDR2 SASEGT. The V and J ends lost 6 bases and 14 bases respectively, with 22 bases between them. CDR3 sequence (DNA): TGTGCCAGCAGCTCGTTAACGCACCCCGTCGGGACCTTC. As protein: CASSSLTHPVGTF.

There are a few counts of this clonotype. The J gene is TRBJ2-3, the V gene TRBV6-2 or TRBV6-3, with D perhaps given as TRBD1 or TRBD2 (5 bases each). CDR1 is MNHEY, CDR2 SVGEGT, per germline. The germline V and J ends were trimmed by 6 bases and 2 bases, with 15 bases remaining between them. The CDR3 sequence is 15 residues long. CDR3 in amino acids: CASRPGADFTDTQYF. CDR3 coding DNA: TGTGCCAGCAGGCCCGGGGCCGATTTCACAGATACGCAGTATTTT.

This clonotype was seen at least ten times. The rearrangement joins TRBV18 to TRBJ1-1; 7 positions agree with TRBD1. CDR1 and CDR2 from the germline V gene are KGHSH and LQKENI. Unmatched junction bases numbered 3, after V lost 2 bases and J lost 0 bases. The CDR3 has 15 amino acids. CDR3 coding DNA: TGTGCCAGCTCACCAACAGGGGCCTTGAACACTGAAGCTTTCTTT. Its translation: CASSPTGALNTEAFF.

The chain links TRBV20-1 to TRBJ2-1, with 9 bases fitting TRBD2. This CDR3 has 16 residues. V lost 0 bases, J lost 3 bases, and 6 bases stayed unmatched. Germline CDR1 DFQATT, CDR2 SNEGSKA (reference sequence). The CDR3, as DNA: TGCAGTGCTAGAGAATATAGCGGGGGCCGCTACAATGAGCAGTTCTTC. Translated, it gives CSAREYSGGRYNEQFF.

CDR3 residues: CASSPPDGVPGELFF. DNA for the CDR3: TGTGCCAGCAGCCCCCCGGACGGGGTGCCGGGGGAGCTGTTTTTT. The chain recombines TRBV7-9 with TRBJ2-2; possible D gene TRBD2, 5 bases. Germline V gene sequence: CDR1 SEHNR, CDR2 FQNEAQ (reference sequence). V gave up 5 bases and J gave up 8 bases, with 18 bases separating them. The CDR3 totals 15 residues.

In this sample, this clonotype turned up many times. The CDR3 reads CASSFLRIPNYGYTF. The CDR3 nucleotides are TGTGCCAGCAGTTTTCTCCGGATTCCTAACTATGGCTACACCTTC. This rearrangement joins TRBV12-3 or TRBV12-4 to TRBJ1-2; D not resolved. This CDR3 has 15 residues. V lost 3 bases, J lost 0 bases, and 11 bases lay in between.

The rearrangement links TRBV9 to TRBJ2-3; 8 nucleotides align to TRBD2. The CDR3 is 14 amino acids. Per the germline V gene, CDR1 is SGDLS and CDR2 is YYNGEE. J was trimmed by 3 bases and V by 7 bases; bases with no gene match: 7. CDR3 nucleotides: TGTGCCAGCGGGGCGGGGGGATTTACAGATACGCAGTATTTT. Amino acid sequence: CASGAGGFTDTQYF.

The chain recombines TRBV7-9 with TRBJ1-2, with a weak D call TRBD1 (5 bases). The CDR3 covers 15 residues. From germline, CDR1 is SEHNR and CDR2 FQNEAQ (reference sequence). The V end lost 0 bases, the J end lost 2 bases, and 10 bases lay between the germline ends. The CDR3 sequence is CASSLAGARNYGYTF. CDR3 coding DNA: TGTGCCAGCAGCTTAGCCGGGGCCAGAAACTATGGCTACACCTTC. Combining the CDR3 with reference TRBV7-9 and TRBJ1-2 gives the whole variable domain DTGVSQNPRHKITKRGQNVTFRCDPISEHNRLYWYRQTLGQGPEFLTYFQNEAQLEKSRLLSDRFSAERPKGSFSTLEIQRTEQGDSAMYLCASSLAGARNYGYTFGSGTRLTVV.

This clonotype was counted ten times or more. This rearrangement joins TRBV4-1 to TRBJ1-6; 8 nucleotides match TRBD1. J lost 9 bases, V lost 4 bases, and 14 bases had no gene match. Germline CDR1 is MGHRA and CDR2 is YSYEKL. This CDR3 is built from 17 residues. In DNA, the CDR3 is TGCGCCAGCAGCCCACTTCAACCCAGGGGGCTAAGTTCACCCCTCCACTTT. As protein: CASSPLQPRGLSSPLHF.

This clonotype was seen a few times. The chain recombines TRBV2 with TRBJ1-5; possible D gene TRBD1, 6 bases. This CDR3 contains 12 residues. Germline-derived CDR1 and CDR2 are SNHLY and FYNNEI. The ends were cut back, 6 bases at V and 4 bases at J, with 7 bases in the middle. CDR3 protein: CASRDRNQPQHF. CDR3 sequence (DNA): TGTGCCAGCAGGGACAGAAATCAGCCCCAGCATTTT.

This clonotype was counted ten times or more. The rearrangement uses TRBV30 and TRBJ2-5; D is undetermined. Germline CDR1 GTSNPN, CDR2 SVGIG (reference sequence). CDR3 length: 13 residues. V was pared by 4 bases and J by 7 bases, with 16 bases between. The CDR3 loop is CAWNGQRWGTQYF. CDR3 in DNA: TGTGCCTGGAACGGCCAGAGGTGGGGGACCCAGTACTTC.

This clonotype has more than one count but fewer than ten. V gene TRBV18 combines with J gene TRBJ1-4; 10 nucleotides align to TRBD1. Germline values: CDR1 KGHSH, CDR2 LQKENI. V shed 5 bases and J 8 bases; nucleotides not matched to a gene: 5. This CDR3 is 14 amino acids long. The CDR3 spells CASSLDRGSEKLFF. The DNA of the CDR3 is TGTGCCAGCTCATTGGACAGGGGGTCCGAAAAACTGTTTTTT.

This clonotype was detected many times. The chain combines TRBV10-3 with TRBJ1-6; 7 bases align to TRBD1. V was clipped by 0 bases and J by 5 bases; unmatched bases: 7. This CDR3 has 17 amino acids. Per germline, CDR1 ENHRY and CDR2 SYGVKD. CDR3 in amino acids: CAISESVTGSNNSPLHF. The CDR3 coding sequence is TGTGCCATCAGTGAGTCCGTGACAGGGTCGAATAATTCACCCCTCCACTTT.

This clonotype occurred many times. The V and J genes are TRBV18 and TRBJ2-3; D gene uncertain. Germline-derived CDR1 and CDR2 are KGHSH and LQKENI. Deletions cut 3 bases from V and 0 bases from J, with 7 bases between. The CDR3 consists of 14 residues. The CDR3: CASSPRPSTDTQYF. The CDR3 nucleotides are TGTGCCAGCTCACCGAGGCCTAGCACAGATACGCAGTATTTT.

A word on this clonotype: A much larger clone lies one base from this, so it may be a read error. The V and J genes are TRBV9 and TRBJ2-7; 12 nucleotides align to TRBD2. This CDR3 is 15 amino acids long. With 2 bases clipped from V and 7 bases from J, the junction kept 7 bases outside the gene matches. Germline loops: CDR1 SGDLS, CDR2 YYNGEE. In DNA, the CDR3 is TGTGCCAGCAGCGTCGGACTAGCGGGGCCCAATGAGCAGTACTTC. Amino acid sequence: CASSVGLAGPNEQYF.

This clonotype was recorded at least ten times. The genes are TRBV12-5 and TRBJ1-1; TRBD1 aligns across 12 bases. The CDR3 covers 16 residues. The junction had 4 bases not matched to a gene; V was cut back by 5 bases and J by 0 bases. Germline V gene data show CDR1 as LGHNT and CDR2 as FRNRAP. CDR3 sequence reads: CASGPRDRGLNTEAFF. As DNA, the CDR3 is TGTGCTAGTGGTCCACGGGACAGGGGGCTGAACACTGAAGCTTTCTTT.